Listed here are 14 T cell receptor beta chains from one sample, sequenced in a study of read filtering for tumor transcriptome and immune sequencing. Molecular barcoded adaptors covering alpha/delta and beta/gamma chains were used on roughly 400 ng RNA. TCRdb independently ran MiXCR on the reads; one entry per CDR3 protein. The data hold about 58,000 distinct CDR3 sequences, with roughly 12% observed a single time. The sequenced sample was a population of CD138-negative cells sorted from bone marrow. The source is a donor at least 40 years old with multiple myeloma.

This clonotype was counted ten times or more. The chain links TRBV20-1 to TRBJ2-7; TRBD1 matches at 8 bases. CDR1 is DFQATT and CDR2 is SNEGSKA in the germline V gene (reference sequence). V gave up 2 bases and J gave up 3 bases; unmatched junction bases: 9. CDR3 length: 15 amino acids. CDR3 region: CSARMTGVSLYEQYF. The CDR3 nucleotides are TGCAGTGCTAGAATGACAGGGGTTTCACTCTACGAGCAGTACTTC.

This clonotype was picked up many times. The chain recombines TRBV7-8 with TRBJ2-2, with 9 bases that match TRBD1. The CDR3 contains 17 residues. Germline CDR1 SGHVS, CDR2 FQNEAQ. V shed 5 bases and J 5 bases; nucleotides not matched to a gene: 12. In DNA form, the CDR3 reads TGTGCCAGCAGCAGCGGAAAACAGGGGGCGTATACCGGGGAGCTGTTTTTT. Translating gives CASSSGKQGAYTGELFF.

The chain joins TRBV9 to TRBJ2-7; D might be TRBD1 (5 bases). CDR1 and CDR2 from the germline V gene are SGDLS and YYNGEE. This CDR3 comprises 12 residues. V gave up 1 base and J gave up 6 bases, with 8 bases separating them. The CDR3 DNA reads TGTGCCAGCAGCGTATCAGGGTCCGAGCAGTACTTC. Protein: CASSVSGSEQYF.

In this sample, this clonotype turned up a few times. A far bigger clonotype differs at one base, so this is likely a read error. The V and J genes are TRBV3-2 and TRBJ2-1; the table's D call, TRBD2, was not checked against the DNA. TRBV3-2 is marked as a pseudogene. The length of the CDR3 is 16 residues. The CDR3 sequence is CASSQDSGLGGNERFF. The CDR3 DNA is TGTGCCAGCAGCCAAGACTCGGGCCTAGGGGGCAATGAGCGGTTCTTC.

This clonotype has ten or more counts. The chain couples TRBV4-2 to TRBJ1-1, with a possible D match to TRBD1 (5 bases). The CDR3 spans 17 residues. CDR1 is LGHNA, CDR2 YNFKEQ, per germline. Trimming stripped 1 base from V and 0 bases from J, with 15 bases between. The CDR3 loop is CASSQGQRAGVNTEAFF. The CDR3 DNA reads TGTGCCAGCAGCCAAGGTCAACGGGCGGGGGTGAACACTGAAGCTTTCTTT.

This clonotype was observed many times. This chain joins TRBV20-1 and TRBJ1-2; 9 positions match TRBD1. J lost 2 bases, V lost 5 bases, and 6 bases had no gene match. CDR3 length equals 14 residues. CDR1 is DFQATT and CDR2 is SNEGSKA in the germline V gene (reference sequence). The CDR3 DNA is TGCAGTGCTGGATCCGGACAGGGGAACTATGGCTACACCTTC. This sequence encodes CSAGSGQGNYGYTF.

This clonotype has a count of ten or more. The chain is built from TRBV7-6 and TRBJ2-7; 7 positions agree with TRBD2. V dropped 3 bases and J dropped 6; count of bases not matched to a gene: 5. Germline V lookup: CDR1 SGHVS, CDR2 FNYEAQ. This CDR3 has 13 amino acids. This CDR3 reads CASSLGRASEQYF. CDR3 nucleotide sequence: TGTGCCAGCAGCTTGGGGAGGGCTAGCGAGCAGTACTTC.

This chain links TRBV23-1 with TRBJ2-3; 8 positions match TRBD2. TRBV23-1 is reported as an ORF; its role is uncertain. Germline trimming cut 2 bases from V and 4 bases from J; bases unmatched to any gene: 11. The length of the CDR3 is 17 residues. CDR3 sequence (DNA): TGCGCCAGCAGTCAAAGGACTAGCAGGAGGAGCGCAGATACGCAGTATTTT. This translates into CASSQRTSRRSADTQYF.

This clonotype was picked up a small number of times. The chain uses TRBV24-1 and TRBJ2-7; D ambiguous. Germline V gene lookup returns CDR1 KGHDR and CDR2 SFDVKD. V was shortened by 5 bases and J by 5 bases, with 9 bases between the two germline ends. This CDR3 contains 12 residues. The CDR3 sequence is CATSGGMDEQYF. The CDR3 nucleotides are TGTGCCACCAGTGGAGGAATGGACGAGCAGTACTTC.

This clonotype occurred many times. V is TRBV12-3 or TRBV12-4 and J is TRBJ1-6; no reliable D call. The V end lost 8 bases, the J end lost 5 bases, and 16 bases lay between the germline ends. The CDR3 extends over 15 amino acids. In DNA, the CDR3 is TGTGCCAGCCGGGAAGCCCTGGTAGATAATTCACCCCTCCACTTT. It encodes CASREALVDNSPLHF.

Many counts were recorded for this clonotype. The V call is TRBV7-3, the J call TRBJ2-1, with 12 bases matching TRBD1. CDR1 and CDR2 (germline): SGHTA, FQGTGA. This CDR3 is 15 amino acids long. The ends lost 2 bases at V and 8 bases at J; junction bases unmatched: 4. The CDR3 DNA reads TGTGCCAGCAGCTTAGGGACAGGGGGCGCGGATGAGCAGTTCTTC. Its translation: CASSLGTGGADEQFF. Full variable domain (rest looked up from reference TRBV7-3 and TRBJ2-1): GAGVSQTPSNKVTEKGKYVELRCDPISGHTALYWYRQSLGQGPEFLIYFQGTGAADDSGLPNDRFFAVRPEGSVSTLKIQRTERGDSAVYLCASSLGTGGADEQFFGPGTRLTVL.

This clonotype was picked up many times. CDR3 sequence reads: CAWSVGGRWSYNEQFF. The CDR3 nucleotides read TGTGCCTGGAGTGTGGGGGGACGTTGGTCCTACAATGAGCAGTTCTTC. The V call is TRBV30, the J call TRBJ2-1, with D tentatively TRBD2 (6 bases). The CDR3 totals 16 residues. Between the trimmed V and J ends, which lost 0 bases and 1 base, there was a span of 13 bases. CDR1 and CDR2 from the germline V gene are GTSNPN and SVGIG (reference sequence).

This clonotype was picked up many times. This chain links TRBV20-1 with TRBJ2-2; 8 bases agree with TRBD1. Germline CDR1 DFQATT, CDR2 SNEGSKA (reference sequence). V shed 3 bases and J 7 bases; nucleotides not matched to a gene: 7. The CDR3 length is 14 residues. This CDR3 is CSASTDRADGELFF. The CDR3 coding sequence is TGCAGTGCTAGTACGGACAGGGCGGACGGGGAGCTGTTTTTT.

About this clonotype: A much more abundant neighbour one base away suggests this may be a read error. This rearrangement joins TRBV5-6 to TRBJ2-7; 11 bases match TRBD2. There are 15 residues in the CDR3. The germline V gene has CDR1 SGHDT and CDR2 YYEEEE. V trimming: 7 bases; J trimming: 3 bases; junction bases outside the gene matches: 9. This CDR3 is CASGVIAGGHYEQYF. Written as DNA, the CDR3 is TGTGCCAGCGGCGTGATAGCGGGGGGGCACTACGAGCAGTACTTC.